The 24 T cell receptor beta chains presented below share a single source sample, sequenced in a study of cytomegalovirus exposure and HLA in healthy donors. Produced via immunoSEQ multiplex PCR; TCRdb's table is partial and in-frame only. The data hold some 250,000 clones, with around 90% observed a single time. Sequencing was performed on PBMCs. Receptor source: a woman aged 18-30 years in good health and CMV-seronegative.

For this clone: This sample includes further DNA sequences coding for the same CDR3. The rearrangement uses TRBV15 and TRBJ1-1; 7 bases are shared with TRBD1. The CDR3 consists of 13 residues. CDR1 LNHNV and CDR2 YYDKDF come from the germline V gene (reference sequence). J gave up 6 bases and V 0 bases, and 1 base lay outside the gene matches. The CDR3 reads CATSRDQGAEAFF. CDR3 sequence (DNA): TGTGCCACCAGCAGAGATCAGGGGGCTGAAGCTTTCTTT.

V and J are TRBV5-1 and TRBJ2-3, with 11 nucleotides matching TRBD2. CDR1 and CDR2 from the germline V gene are SGHRS and YFSETQ. This CDR3 has 15 amino acids. The trim removed 1 base at V and 6 bases at J, leaving 4 bases unmatched. CDR3 loop: CASSLTSGGLDTQYF. CDR3 in DNA: TGCGCCAGCAGCTTGACTAGCGGGGGTTTGGATACGCAGTATTTT.

The chain links TRBV19 to TRBJ2-1; D is perhaps TRBD1 (5 bases). Trimming cost V 5 bases and J 0 bases, with 11 bases left between them. The CDR3 runs to 15 residues. In germline, CDR1 is LNHDA, CDR2 SQIVND (reference sequence). CDR3 nucleotide sequence: TGTGCCAGTAGTCCGGACATAAGCTCCTACAATGAGCAGTTCTTC. As protein: CASSPDISSYNEQFF.

V and J are TRBV6-6 and TRBJ1-6; 8 nucleotides line up with TRBD1. The CDR3 is 15 amino acids. After removal of 2 bases from V and 10 bases from J, the junction contained 7 bases not matched to a gene. Per germline, CDR1 MNHNY and CDR2 SVGAGI (reference sequence). CDR3 coding DNA: TGTGCCAGCAGTTACGATCAGGGGGCTTGGTCACCCCTCCACTTT. It encodes CASSYDQGAWSPLHF.

The V and J genes are TRBV28 and TRBJ1-4; D is possibly TRBD1 (6 bases). The germline CDR1 and CDR2 sequences are MDHEN and SYDVKM. CDR3 size: 16 residues. With 2 bases removed from V and 3 bases from J, the gap between germline ends came to 13 bases. The CDR3 DNA reads TGTGCCAGCAGTTTACAGGGGCGGGGGGCTAATGAAAAACTGTTTTTT. This codes for CASSLQGRGANEKLFF.

Remarks on this clone: One end of the junction varies from germline; a read error may be responsible. The V gene is TRBV6-1, the J gene TRBJ2-3, with no clear D. The CDR3 spans 17 residues. Germline V gene data show CDR1 as MNHNS and CDR2 as SASEGT. CDR3 in DNA: TGTGCCAGCAGCGAAGCGCGGTATAGCTGGGGCACAGATACGCAGTATTTT. This translates into CASSEARYSWGTDTQYF.

This clone was observed once. The V and J genes are TRBV7-2 and TRBJ1-5, with a tentative D call TRBD1 (5 bases). CDR3 size: 13 residues. Trimming cost V 5 bases and J 6 bases, with 11 bases left between them. Germline CDR1 is SGHTA and CDR2 is FQGNSA. The CDR3 spells CASSPDSLQPQHF. The CDR3 coding sequence is TGTGCCAGCAGCCCCGACAGTCTTCAGCCCCAGCATTTT.

The gene calls are TRBV6-6 and TRBJ1-1; D is possibly TRBD1 (6 bases). This CDR3 has 13 amino acids. CDR1 and CDR2 from the germline V gene are MNHNY and SVGAGI (reference sequence). Between the trimmed V and J ends, which lost 6 bases and 4 bases, there was a span of 12 bases. The CDR3 sequence: CASSRDRITEAFF. The CDR3, as DNA: TGTGCCAGCAGCCGAGACAGGATCACTGAAGCTTTCTTT.

This clone has only one observation. This chain uses TRBV19 with TRBJ2-4; maybe TRBD1 (6 bases). The CDR3 length is 14 residues. Germline CDR1 LNHDA, CDR2 SQIVND (reference sequence). V was clipped by 10 bases and J by 5 bases, with 18 bases between them. This chain's CDR3 is CATISDRSENIQYF. The CDR3 nucleotides read TGTGCCACCATATCTGACAGGAGTGAAAACATTCAGTACTTC.

This rearrangement joins TRBV6-4 to TRBJ1-6, with 10 bases matching TRBD1. The CDR3 extends over 18 amino acids. J was trimmed by 0 bases and V by 4 bases; bases with no gene match: 6. Germline assignment: CDR1 MRHNA and CDR2 SNTAGT. The chain's CDR3 is CASSGDRGVSSYNSPLHF. The CDR3 coding sequence is TGTGCCAGCAGTGGGGACAGGGGCGTCAGCTCCTATAATTCACCCCTCCACTTT.

The chain's CDR3 is CASSQDIGGGANTDTQYF. Written as DNA, the CDR3 is TGCGCCAGCAGCCAAGATATAGGCGGGGGGGCCAACACAGATACGCAGTATTTT. The chain combines TRBV4-3 with TRBJ2-3; TRBD2 matches at 9 bases. This CDR3 region has 18 residues. The germline V gene has CDR1 LGHNA and CDR2 YSLEER. J was trimmed by 2 bases and V by 0 bases; bases with no gene match: 9.

The chain is built from TRBV9 and TRBJ1-3; D is possibly TRBD1 (5 bases). Between the trimmed V and J ends, which lost 0 bases and 6 bases, there was a span of 10 bases. CDR1 and CDR2 from the germline V gene are SGDLS and YYNGEE. The CDR3 extends over 14 amino acids. The CDR3 DNA follows: TGTGCCAGCAGCGTAGCAGGGTTGGAAAACACCATATATTTT. It codes for CASSVAGLENTIYF.

This clone was counted only a few times. The chain employs TRBV4-3 and TRBJ1-2, with D hard to call. The CDR3 runs 15 residues. CDR1 and CDR2 from the germline V gene are LGHNA and YSLEER. V lost 0 bases, J lost 4 bases, and 12 bases lay in between. CDR3 nucleotides: TGCGCCAGCAGCCAAGATAGTTCACAGATCTATGGCTACACCTTC. This gives the protein CASSQDSSQIYGYTF.

The V gene is TRBV7-8, the J gene TRBJ2-2; tentative D call: TRBD2 (6 bases). V dropped 5 bases and J dropped 8 bases, with 18 bases sitting between them. The CDR3 length is 15 residues. Germline CDR1 and CDR2: SGHVS and FQNEAQ. As DNA, the CDR3 is TGTGCCAGCAGCACCGCAGGAGGGGCCGTGGGGGAGCTGTTTTTT. Its translation: CASSTAGGAVGELFF.

The J gene is TRBJ2-3, the V gene TRBV27; weak D call: TRBD2 (6 bases). With 3 bases removed from V and 3 bases from J, the gap between germline ends came to 7 bases. CDR3 length: 13 amino acids. CDR1 and CDR2 from the germline V gene are MNHEY and SMNVEV (reference sequence). CDR3 DNA sequence: TGTGCCAGCAGTTTTCGGGAGACAGATACGCAGTATTTT. It encodes CASSFRETDTQYF.

V gene TRBV27 combines with J gene TRBJ2-3; 12 bases line up with TRBD2. CDR1 MNHEY and CDR2 SMNVEV come from the germline V gene (reference sequence). V dropped 7 bases and J dropped 4; count of bases not matched to a gene: 3. The CDR3 loop spans 14 amino acids. CDR3 loop: CASTRLAGADTQYF. The CDR3, as DNA: TGTGCCAGCACCCGACTAGCGGGGGCAGATACGCAGTATTTT.

This clone occurred a few times. The chain recombines TRBV19 with TRBJ1-5; D remains unclear. This CDR3 comprises 16 residues. The V gene lost 3 bases and the J gene lost 0 bases, with 12 bases spanning the gap. Germline CDR1 reads LNHDA; CDR2 reads SQIVND (reference sequence). In DNA, the CDR3 is TGTGCCAGTAGTATGGAATTCGGCGGTAGCAATCAGCCCCAGCATTTT. Protein: CASSMEFGGSNQPQHF.

The gene calls are TRBV7-3 and TRBJ1-2; 8 bases align to TRBD1. This CDR3 has 13 residues. From germline, CDR1 is SGHTA and CDR2 FQGTGA. V lost 5 bases, J lost 5 bases, and 4 bases stayed unmatched. CDR3 sequence reads: CASSDHRGYGYTF. As DNA, the CDR3 is TGTGCCAGCAGCGACCACAGGGGGTATGGCTACACCTTC.

J is TRBJ2-7 and V is TRBV5-4; possible D gene TRBD1, 6 bases. The CDR3 runs to 15 residues. V was trimmed by 0 bases and J by 3 bases, leaving 13 bases between them. CDR1 is SGHNT, CDR2 YYREEE, per germline (reference sequence). This CDR3 reads CASSLVGRGIYEQYF. CDR3 DNA: TGTGCCAGCAGCTTGGTGGGTAGGGGGATCTACGAGCAGTACTTC. Full variable domain (rest looked up from reference TRBV5-4 and TRBJ2-7): ETGVTQSPTHLIKTRGQQVTLRCSSQSGHNTVSWYQQALGQGPQFIFQYYREEENGRGNFPPRFSGLQFPNYSSELNVNALELDDSALYLCASSLVGRGIYEQYFGPGTRLTVT.

This clone was detected once. The chain couples TRBV19 to TRBJ2-4; 7 bases match TRBD1. This CDR3 region has 16 residues. Germline V lookup: CDR1 LNHDA, CDR2 SQIVND (reference sequence). V was clipped by 6 bases and J by 0 bases; unmatched bases: 8. The DNA of the CDR3 is TGTGCCAGTAGCGCACAGGGGAATCTAGCCAAAAACATTCAGTACTTC. Protein: CASSAQGNLAKNIQYF.

The chain joins TRBV5-1 to TRBJ2-6; D may be TRBD1 (6 bases). The germline CDR1 and CDR2 sequences are SGHRS and YFSETQ. Trimming took 1 base from V and 0 from J, leaving 11 bases between them. This CDR3 has 17 residues. In DNA, the CDR3 is TGCGCCAGCAGCTTGTTGGGACACAACTCTGGGGCCAACGTCCTGACTTTC. It codes for CASSLLGHNSGANVLTF. Full variable domain (missing parts from reference TRBV5-1 and TRBJ2-6): KAGVTQTPRYLIKTRGQQVTLSCSPISGHRSVSWYQQTPGQGLQFLFEYFSETQRNKGNFPGRFSGRQFSNSRSEMNVSTLELGDSALYLCASSLLGHNSGANVLTFGAGSRLTVL.

The genes are TRBV5-6 and TRBJ1-1; 8 bases align to TRBD1. The CDR3 has 15 amino acids. Germline trimming cut 0 bases from V and 1 base from J; bases unmatched to any gene: 2. Germline V gives CDR1 SGHDT, CDR2 YYEEEE. CDR3 protein: CASSLGGTGNTEAFF. The DNA for the CDR3 is TGTGCCAGCAGCTTGGGCGGGACAGGGAACACTGAAGCTTTCTTT.

V is TRBV5-1 and J is TRBJ1-1; no reliable D call. Trimming pared 3 bases from V and 3 bases from J, leaving 9 bases between. The CDR3 runs to 13 residues. Germline V gene lookup returns CDR1 SGHRS and CDR2 YFSETQ. The CDR3 bases are TGCGCCAGCAGCTCTATGTTGGACACTGAAGCTTTCTTT. Amino acids: CASSSMLDTEAFF.

This clone showed up just once. J is TRBJ2-3 and V is TRBV28; D may be TRBD2 (6 bases). This CDR3 has 15 residues. Germline V gene sequence: CDR1 MDHEN, CDR2 SYDVKM. V was shortened by 8 bases and J by 2 bases, with 17 bases between the two germline ends. The CDR3 DNA follows: TGTGCCAGCCACACCGGGACGGACTACACAGATACGCAGTATTTT. Translating it yields CASHTGTDYTDTQYF.